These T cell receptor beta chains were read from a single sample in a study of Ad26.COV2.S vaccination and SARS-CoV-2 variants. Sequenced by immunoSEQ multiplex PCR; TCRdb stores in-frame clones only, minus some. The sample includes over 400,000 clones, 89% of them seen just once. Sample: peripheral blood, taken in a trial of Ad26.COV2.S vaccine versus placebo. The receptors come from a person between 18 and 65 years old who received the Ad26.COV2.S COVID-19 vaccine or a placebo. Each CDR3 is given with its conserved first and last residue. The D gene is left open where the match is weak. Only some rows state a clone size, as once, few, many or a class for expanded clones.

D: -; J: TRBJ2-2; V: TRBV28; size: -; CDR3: CASSLQGHTGELFF; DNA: TGTGCCAGCAGTCTACAGGGACACACCGGGGAGCTGTTTTTT
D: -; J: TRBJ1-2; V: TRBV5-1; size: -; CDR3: CASSSDPPPTANYGYTF; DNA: TGCGCCAGCAGCTCCGATCCCCCTCCGACAGCAAACTATGGCTACACCTTC
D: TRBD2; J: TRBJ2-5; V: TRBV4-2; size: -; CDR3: CASSQAPGLRETQYF; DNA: TGTGCCAGCAGCCAAGCCCCGGGACTACGAGAGACCCAGTACTTC
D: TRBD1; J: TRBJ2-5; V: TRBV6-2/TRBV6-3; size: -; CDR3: CASSRDRQETQYF; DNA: TGTGCCAGCAGTCGGGACAGACAAGAGACCCAGTACTTC
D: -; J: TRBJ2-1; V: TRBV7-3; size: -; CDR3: CASSLQGNSNEQFF; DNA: TGTGCCAGCAGCTTACAAGGGAATTCCAATGAGCAGTTCTTC
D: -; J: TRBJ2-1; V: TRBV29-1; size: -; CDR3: CSVRGGLENQFF; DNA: TGCAGCGTCAGGGGGGGGCTCGAAAACCAGTTCTTC
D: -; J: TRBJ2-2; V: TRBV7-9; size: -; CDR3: CASSSLAYTGELFF; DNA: TGTGCCAGCAGCTCCTTAGCTTATACCGGGGAGCTGTTTTTT
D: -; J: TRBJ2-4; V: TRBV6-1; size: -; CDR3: CASSEASSAKNIQYF; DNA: TGTGCCAGCAGTGAAGCGTCTTCGGCAAAAAACATTCAGTACTTC
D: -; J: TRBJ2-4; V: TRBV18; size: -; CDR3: CASSPSWGKSIQYF; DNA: TGTGCCAGCTCACCGAGTTGGGGCAAGAGCATTCAGTACTTC
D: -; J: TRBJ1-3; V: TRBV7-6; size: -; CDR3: CASSLFRGSSGNTIYF; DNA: TGTGCCAGCAGCTTATTTCGTGGCAGCTCTGGAAACACCATATATTTT
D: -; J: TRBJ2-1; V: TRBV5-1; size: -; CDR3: CASSLALLRKGDYGREQFF; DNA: TGCGCCAGCAGCTTGGCCCTTCTCAGGAAGGGGGACTATGGGAGGGAGCAGTTCTTC
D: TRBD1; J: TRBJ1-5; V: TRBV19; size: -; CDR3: CASTKPTGLGDQAQHF; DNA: TGTGCCAGTACCAAACCGACAGGGTTGGGGGATCAAGCCCAGCATTTT
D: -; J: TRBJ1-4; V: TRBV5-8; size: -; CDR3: CASSLGYGATNEKLFF; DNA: TGTGCCAGCAGCTTGGGATACGGTGCAACTAATGAAAAACTGTTTTTT
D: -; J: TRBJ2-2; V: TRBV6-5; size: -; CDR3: CASSYSGTIYTGELFF; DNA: TGTGCCAGCAGTTACTCCGGGACGATCTACACCGGGGAGCTGTTTTTT
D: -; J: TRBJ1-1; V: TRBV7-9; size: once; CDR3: CASSLTGKTEAFF; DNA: TGTGCCAGCAGCCTTACAGGGAAGACTGAAGCTTTCTTT
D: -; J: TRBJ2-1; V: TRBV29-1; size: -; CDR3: CGWTVGNSYNEQFF; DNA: TGCGGCTGGACGGTGGGTAACTCCTACAATGAGCAGTTCTTC
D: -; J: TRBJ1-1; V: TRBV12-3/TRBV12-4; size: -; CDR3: CASNGLLNTEAFF; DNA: TGTGCCAGCAACGGACTCCTGAACACTGAAGCTTTCTTT
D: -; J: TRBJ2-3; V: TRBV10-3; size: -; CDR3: CAISSRTADTQYF; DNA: TGTGCCATCAGTTCTAGGACTGCAGATACGCAGTATTTT
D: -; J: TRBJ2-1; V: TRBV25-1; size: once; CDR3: CASRALSSYNEQFF; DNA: TGTGCCAGCCGCGCCCTGAGCTCCTACAATGAGCAGTTCTTC
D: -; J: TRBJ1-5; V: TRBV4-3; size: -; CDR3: CASSQDLAVRSNQPQHF; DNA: TGCGCCAGCAGCCAAGATCTAGCCGTGAGGAGCAATCAGCCCCAGCATTTT
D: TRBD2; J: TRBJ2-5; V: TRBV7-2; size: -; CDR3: CRLANVETQYF; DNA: TGCCGACTAGCGAATGTAGAGACCCAGTACTTC
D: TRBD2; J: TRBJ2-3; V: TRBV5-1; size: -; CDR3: CASSLVPSGGTDTQYF; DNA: TGCGCCAGCAGCTTGGTCCCTAGCGGAGGCACAGATACGCAGTATTTT
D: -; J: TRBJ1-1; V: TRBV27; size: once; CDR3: CASTAGGSTEAFF; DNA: TGTGCCAGCACGGCCGGGGGTAGCACTGAAGCTTTCTTT
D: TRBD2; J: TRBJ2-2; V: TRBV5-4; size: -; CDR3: CASSTSGNTGELFF; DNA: TGTGCCAGCAGCACTAGCGGGAACACCGGGGAGCTGTTTTTT
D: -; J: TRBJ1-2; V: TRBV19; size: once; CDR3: CASSMDYGYTF; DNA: TGTGCCAGTAGTATGGACTATGGCTACACCTTC
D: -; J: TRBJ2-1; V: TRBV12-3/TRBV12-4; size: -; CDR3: CASRIDYNEQFF; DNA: TGTGCCAGCAGGATCGACTACAATGAGCAGTTCTTC
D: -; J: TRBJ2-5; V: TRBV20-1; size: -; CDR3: CSAPGGETQYF; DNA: TGCAGTGCTCCCGGCGGAGAGACCCAGTACTTC
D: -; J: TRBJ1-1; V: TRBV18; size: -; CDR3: CASSPIGGTEAFF; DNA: TGTGCCAGCTCACCAATCGGGGGCACTGAAGCTTTCTTT
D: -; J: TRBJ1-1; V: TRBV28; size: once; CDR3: CASSSPGAWAEAFF; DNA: TGTGCCAGCAGTTCTCCAGGGGCCTGGGCTGAAGCTTTCTTT
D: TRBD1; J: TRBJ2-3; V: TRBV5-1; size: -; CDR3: CASSLVGDRVSDTQYF; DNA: TGCGCCAGCAGCTTGGTCGGGGACAGGGTATCAGATACGCAGTATTTT
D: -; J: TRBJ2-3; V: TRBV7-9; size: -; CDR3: CASSPIGDTQYF; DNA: TGTGCCAGCAGCCCAATTGGGGATACGCAGTATTTT